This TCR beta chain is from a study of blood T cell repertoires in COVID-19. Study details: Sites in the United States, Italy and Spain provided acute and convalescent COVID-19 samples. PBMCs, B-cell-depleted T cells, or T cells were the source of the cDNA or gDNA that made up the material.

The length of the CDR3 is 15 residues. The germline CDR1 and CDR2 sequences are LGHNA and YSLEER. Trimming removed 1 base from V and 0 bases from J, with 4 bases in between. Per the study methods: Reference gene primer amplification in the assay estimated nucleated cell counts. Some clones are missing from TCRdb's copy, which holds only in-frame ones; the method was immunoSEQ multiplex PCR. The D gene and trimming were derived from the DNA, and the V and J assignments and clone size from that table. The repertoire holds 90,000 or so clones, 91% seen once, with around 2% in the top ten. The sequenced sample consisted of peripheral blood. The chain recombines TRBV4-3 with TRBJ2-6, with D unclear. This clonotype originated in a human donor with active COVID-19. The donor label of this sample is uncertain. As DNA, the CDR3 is TGCGCCAGCAGCCAAGGCGCCTCTGGGGCCAACGTCCTGACTTTC. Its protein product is CASSQGASGANVLTF.